Following are 21 T cell receptor beta chains from one sample sequenced in a study of low-dose radiotherapy and immunotherapy resistance in tumors. Stated time point: before trial treatment. Priming of first-strand cDNA relied on TRAV- and TRBV-specific primers (covering alpha and beta chains). TCRs underwent around 20 PCR cycles of amplification with a constant-region primer and V-primer adapter. In TCRdb, the reads were re-called with MiXCR into one record per CDR3 protein. The repertoire holds 60,000 to 90,000 distinct CDR3 sequences, with around 29% as singletons. The sample here was PBMCs, taken before treatment. The receptors originated from a female donor with ovarian cancer.

With regard to this clonotype: A read error likely explains this, since a far larger clone differs by one base. This sequence joins TRBV27 and TRBJ2-3, with D hard to call. Germline V gene sequence: CDR1 MNHEY, CDR2 SMNVEV (reference sequence). The CDR3 is 13 amino acids. CDR3 coding DNA: TGTGCCAGCAGTTACTCTGGTGAGGATACGCGGTATTTT. Protein sequence: CASSYSGEDTRYF.

In its sample, this clonotype was seen a few times. The chain links TRBV5-6 to TRBJ2-7; 8 bases fit TRBD2. Germline CDR1 reads SGHDT; CDR2 reads YYEEEE. The junction had 11 bases not matched to a gene; V was cut back by 4 bases and J by 8 bases. The CDR3 covers 14 residues. The CDR3 bases are TGTGCCAGCAGCCCCGGGACTAGGGCTCCGCAGCAGTACTTC. This gives the protein CASSPGTRAPQQYF.

This clonotype appeared many times. V usage is TRBV12-3 or TRBV12-4 and J usage is TRBJ2-7, with TRBD1 identical over 7 bases. Trimming cost V 4 bases and J 0 bases; bases outside gene matches: 3. The CDR3 sequence is 14 residues long. The CDR3 loop is CASSSRQGSYEQYF. The CDR3 DNA reads as TGTGCCAGCAGTTCAAGACAGGGCTCCTACGAGCAGTACTTC.

This clonotype was observed at least ten times. This chain connects TRBV5-4 to TRBJ2-5; D may be TRBD2 (5 bases). Germline CDR1 and CDR2: SGHNT and YYREEE (reference sequence). The CDR3 has 17 amino acids. The V end lost 2 bases, the J end lost 1 base, and 18 bases lay between the germline ends. The CDR3 DNA sequence: TGTGCCAGCAGCTTAGGTCACGGCACGAGCGGCCAAGAGACCCAGTACTTC. Amino acid sequence: CASSLGHGTSGQETQYF.

This chain uses TRBV11-3 with TRBJ1-2; a weak D match, TRBD1 (6 bases). The V and J ends lost 4 bases and 4 bases respectively, with 16 bases between them. Germline V gene data show CDR1 as SGHNT and CDR2 as YENEEA. CDR3 length equals 15 residues. Written as DNA, the CDR3 is TGTGCCAGCAGCTATCCCGGAAGAGGGGGCTATGGCTACACCTTC. It is translated as CASSYPGRGGYGYTF.

In its sample, this clonotype was seen many times. The chain links TRBV13 to TRBJ2-1, with 10 bases that match TRBD2. CDR1 is PRHDT and CDR2 is FYEKMQ in the germline V gene (reference sequence). The CDR3 extends over 17 amino acids. V lost 5 bases, J lost 8 bases, and 15 bases stayed unmatched. CDR3 protein: CASSIQTSGLMGDEQFF. As DNA, the CDR3 is TGTGCCAGCAGCATCCAGACTAGCGGGCTCATGGGCGATGAGCAGTTCTTC.

This clonotype was counted ten times or more. The CDR3 protein is CASSFRQGAKNIQYF. The CDR3, as DNA: TGTGCCAGCAGTTTCAGACAGGGGGCAAAAAACATTCAGTACTTC. J is TRBJ2-4 and V is TRBV14, with TRBD1 matching over 10 bases. CDR1 and CDR2 from the germline V gene are SGHDN and FVKESK. V gave up 6 bases and J gave up 4 bases; unmatched junction bases: 6. The CDR3 totals 15 residues.

Remarks on this clonotype: A far larger clone is just one base off, so this is likely a read error. The chain is built from TRBV13 and TRBJ1-4; possible D gene TRBD1, 5 bases. Germline CDR1 reads PRHDT; CDR2 reads FYEKMQ (reference sequence). The CDR3 covers 15 residues. CDR3 in amino acids: CASSFGAATDEKLFF. CDR3 nucleotide sequence: TGTGCCAGCAGCTTTGGGGCCGCAACTGATGAAAAACTGTTTTTT.

This clonotype came up many times. The chain uses TRBV6-2 or TRBV6-3 and TRBJ2-7; 10 nucleotides agree with TRBD1. CDR3 size: 15 residues. V lost 5 bases to trimming and J lost 3 bases; unmatched junction nucleotides: 7. The V gene's germline CDR1 is MNHEY and CDR2 SVGEGT. The DNA of the CDR3 is TGTGCCAGCAGTCCGGACAGGGGGAATCTCTACGAGCAGTACTTC. This sequence encodes CASSPDRGNLYEQYF.

The chain links TRBV6-2 or TRBV6-3 to TRBJ2-7, with D perhaps assigned TRBD1 or TRBD2 (5 bases each). The CDR3 covers 15 residues. Germline values: CDR1 MNHEY, CDR2 SVGEGT. V was cut by 5 bases and J by 0 bases, with 14 bases left in between. The CDR3 sequence is CASSAEEGSSYEQYF. Written as DNA, the CDR3 is TGTGCCAGCAGTGCGGAAGAGGGGTCCTCCTACGAGCAGTACTTC.

Only a few counts were recorded for this clonotype. The chain employs TRBV7-9 and TRBJ1-1; TRBD1 agrees at 7 bases. Germline CDR1 SEHNR, CDR2 FQNEAQ (reference sequence). V lost 7 bases and J lost 5; bases outside the gene matches: 10. This CDR3 has 14 residues. The CDR3 coding sequence is TGTGCCAGCACCGCGACAGGGCGAGATACTGAAGCTTTCTTT. This codes for CASTATGRDTEAFF.

Note on this clonotype: One end of the junction is discordant with germline, which a read error may explain. The CDR3, as DNA: TGTGCCTGCAGTTTAGGAACGGTCGAAGGTTTCTTT. Protein: CACSLGTVEGFF. V usage is TRBV12-3 or TRBV12-4 and J usage is TRBJ1-1, with D unclear. The CDR3 consists of 12 residues.

Regarding this clonotype: One base separates it from a far larger clone, so it is likely a read error. The chain links TRBV12-3 or TRBV12-4 to TRBJ2-7; weak D call: TRBD2 (6 bases). With the DNA end fitting TRBJ2-1 better, the J assignment may be wrong. The CDR3 is 14 residues long. The CDR3 reads CASSPGGSPRWQFF. CDR3 coding DNA: TGTGCCAGCAGTCCCGGGGGTTCTCCCCGCTGGCAGTTCTTC.

This clonotype was picked up many times. This chain joins TRBV20-1 and TRBJ2-5; 10 bases fit TRBD2. CDR1 is DFQATT and CDR2 is SNEGSKA in the germline V gene (reference sequence). Trimming at V came to 3 bases and at J to 2 bases, leaving 9 bases not matched to a gene. This CDR3 is built from 16 residues. This CDR3 is CSARASGRGGQETQYF. The CDR3 DNA reads TGCAGTGCTAGGGCTAGCGGGAGAGGAGGACAAGAGACCCAGTACTTC.

V and J are TRBV5-1 and TRBJ1-1, with TRBD1 as a possible D gene (5 bases). This CDR3 contains 19 residues. Trimming removed 0 bases from V and 0 bases from J, with 21 bases in between. Germline-derived CDR1 and CDR2 are SGHRS and YFSETQ. The CDR3 region has the DNA TGCGCCAGCAGCTTGGTTGGAAACCCAGGGTCGGCGATGAACACTGAAGCTTTCTTT. Residues: CASSLVGNPGSAMNTEAFF.

This clonotype was seen repeatedly, ten times or more. This chain connects TRBV11-3 to TRBJ1-6; D unclear. CDR1 is SGHNT, CDR2 YENEEA, per germline. The CDR3 contains 13 residues. Trimming stripped 5 bases from V and 7 bases from J, with 9 bases between. The CDR3 DNA follows: TGTGCCAGCAGCCCCGGCCGAAATTCACCCCTCCACTTT. It specifies CASSPGRNSPLHF.

The chain is built from TRBV25-1 and TRBJ2-1; D might be TRBD1 or TRBD2, each matching 5 bases. The V and J ends lost 6 bases and 4 bases respectively, with 16 bases between them. The germline gives CDR1 MGHDK, CDR2 SYGVNS. The CDR3 has 15 residues. In nucleotides, the CDR3 is TGTGCCAGCAGGAACTCGGGGCGGCTTTACAATGAGCAGTTCTTC. Its translation: CASRNSGRLYNEQFF.

As regards this clonotype: Given a far larger clone just one base away, this is likely a sequencing read error. V and J are TRBV5-3 and TRBJ2-7, with TRBD1 matching over 12 bases. TRBV5-3 falls under the ORF class, with uncertain function. The CDR3 has 15 amino acids. CDR3 residues: CASSPRDRGRDEKYF. Here the CDR3 DNA reads TGCGCCAGCAGCCCCCGGGACAGGGGGCGAGACGAGAAGTACTTC.

This clonotype was seen ten or more times. The gene calls are TRBV10-3 and TRBJ2-3, with 9 nucleotides matching TRBD2. The CDR3 totals 16 residues. The J segment lost 4 bases and the V segment lost 10 bases, leaving 15 bases of the junction unmatched. The germline V gene encodes CDR1 ENHRY and CDR2 SYGVKD. As DNA, the CDR3 is TGTGCCACCCGGGGCTCGCGGGAGGGCCGGGCAGATACGCAGTATTTT. This encodes CATRGSREGRADTQYF.

The table lists this clonotype with many counts. The chain employs TRBV6-6 and TRBJ2-3; TRBD2 might be the D (5 bases). V was trimmed by 4 bases and J by 0 bases, leaving 14 bases between them. Looked up from germline, CDR1 is MNHNY and CDR2 is SVGAGI (reference sequence). CDR3 length: 16 residues. As DNA, the CDR3 is TGTGCCAGCAGTTCCTCTCGACGGACTAGCACAGATACGCAGTATTTT. It yields the protein CASSSSRRTSTDTQYF.

This clonotype was picked up a small number of times. The CDR3 reads CASSPQENTEAFF. CDR3 DNA sequence: TGTGCCAGCTCACCACAAGAGAACACTGAAGCTTTCTTT. This chain links TRBV18 with TRBJ1-1; D uncertain. In germline, CDR1 is KGHSH, CDR2 LQKENI. The CDR3 contains 13 residues. V was shortened by 1 base and J by 1 base, with 4 bases between the two germline ends.